Described below is a single T cell receptor (beta chain) sequence and its context. The data were taken from a study of T cell changes during pregnancy in multiple sclerosis. The CDR3 length is 15 residues. V lost 2 bases to trimming and J lost 4 bases; unmatched junction nucleotides: 6. Germline V CDR1 and CDR2: SGDLS, YYNGEE. Only in-frame clones appear in the TCRdb table, and some are missing; sequencing was by immunoSEQ multiplex PCR. Among 45,000 to 60,000 clones, roughly 94% were seen once, and the ten largest hold approximately 0.21%. The receptor was isolated from a female donor with multiple sclerosis, enrolled in a pregnancy study. The chain carries TRBV9 and TRBJ1-2; 9 bases line up with TRBD1. The sample was CD4+ T cells from peripheral blood mononuclear cells, taken in the second trimester of pregnancy. The CDR3, as DNA: TGTGCCAGCAGCGTGGGGGACAGGGTCTCCTATGGCTACACCTTC. Protein sequence: CASSVGDRVSYGYTF.